This TCR beta chain was identified in a study of blood T cell repertoires in COVID-19. Across the study: The United States, Italy and Spain provided the acute and convalescent COVID-19 samples. PBMCs, B-cell-depleted T cells, or T cells provided the cDNA or gDNA that made up the material.

The V end was cut by 0 bases, the J end by 1 base, with 3 bases between. There are 13 residues in the CDR3. Germline CDR1 reads WNHNN; CDR2 reads SYGVQD (reference sequence). Under the authors' procedure: Amplified reference gene primers provided the basis for estimating nucleated cell counts. Repertoires were generated with immunoSEQ multiplex PCR, while TCRdb's copy carries only in-frame clones and drops some. From that table come the V and J calls and clone size; the DNA was used to work out D and trimming. Among tens of thousands of clones, 80% to 90% were seen once, and the ten largest hold more than 4.5%.

The rearrangement joins TRBV10-1 to TRBJ1-2; D is undetermined. The sample consisted of peripheral blood. The sequence was obtained from a woman of 80 years or more with acute or convalescent COVID-19. The CDR3 loop is CASSESSNYGYTF. The CDR3 DNA is TGCGCCAGCAGTGAGTCGAGTAACTATGGCTACACCTTC.